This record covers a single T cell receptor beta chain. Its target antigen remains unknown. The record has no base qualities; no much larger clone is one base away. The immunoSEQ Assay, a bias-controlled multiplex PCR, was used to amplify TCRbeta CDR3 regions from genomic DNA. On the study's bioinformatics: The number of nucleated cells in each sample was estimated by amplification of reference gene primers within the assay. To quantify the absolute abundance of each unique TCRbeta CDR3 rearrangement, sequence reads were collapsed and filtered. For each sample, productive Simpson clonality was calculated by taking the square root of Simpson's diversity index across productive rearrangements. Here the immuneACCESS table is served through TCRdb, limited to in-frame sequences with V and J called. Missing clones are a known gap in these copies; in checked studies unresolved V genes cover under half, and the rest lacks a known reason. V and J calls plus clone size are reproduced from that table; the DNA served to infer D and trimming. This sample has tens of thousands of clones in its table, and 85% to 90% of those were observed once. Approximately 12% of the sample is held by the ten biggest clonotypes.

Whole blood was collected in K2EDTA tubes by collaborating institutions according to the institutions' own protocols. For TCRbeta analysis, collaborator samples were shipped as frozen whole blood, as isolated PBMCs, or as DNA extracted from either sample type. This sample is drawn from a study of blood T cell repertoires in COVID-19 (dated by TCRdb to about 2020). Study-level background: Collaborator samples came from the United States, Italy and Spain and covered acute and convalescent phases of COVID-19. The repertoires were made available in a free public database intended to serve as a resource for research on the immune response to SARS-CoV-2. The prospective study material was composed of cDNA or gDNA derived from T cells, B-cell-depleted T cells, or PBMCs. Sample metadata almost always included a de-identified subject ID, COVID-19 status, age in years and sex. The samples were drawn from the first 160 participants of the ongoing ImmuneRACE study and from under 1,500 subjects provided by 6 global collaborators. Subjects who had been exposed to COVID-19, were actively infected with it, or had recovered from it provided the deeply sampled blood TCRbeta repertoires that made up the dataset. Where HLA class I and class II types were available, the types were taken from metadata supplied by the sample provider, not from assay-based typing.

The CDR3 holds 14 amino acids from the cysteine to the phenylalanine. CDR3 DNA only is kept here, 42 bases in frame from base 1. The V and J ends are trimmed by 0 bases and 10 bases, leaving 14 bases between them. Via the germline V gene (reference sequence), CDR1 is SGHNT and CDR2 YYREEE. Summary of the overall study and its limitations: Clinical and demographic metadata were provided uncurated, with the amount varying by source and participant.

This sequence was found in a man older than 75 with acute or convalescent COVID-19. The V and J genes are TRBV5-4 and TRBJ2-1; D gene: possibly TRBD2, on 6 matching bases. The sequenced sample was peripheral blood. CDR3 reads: CASSLVGGPSEQFF. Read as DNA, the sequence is TGTGCCAGCAGCTTGGTGGGGGGTCCGAGCGAGCAGTTCTTC.